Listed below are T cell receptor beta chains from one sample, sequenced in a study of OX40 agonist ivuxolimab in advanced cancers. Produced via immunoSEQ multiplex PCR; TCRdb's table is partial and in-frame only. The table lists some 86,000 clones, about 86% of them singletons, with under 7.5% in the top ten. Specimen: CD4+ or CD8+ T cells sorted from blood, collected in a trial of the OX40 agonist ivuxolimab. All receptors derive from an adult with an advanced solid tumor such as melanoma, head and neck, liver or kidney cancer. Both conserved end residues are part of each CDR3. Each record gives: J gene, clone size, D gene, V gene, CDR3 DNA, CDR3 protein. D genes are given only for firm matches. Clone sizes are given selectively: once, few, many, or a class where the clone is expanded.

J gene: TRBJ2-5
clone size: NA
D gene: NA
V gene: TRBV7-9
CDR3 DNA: TGTGCCAGCAGCTTTTGGGGGGAGGAGACCCAGTACTTC
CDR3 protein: CASSFWGEETQYF

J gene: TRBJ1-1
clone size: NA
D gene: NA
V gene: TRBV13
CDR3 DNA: TGTGCCAGCAGCCTACGCCAGAGACTTCAGGGGCCAGAAGAAGCTTTCTTT
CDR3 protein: CASSLRQRLQGPEEAFF

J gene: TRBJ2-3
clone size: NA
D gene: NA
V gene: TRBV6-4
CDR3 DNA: TGTGCCAGCAGAAGGACAACTAGCACAGATACGCAGTATTTT
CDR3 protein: CASRRTTSTDTQYF

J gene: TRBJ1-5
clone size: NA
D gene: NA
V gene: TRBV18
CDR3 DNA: TGTGCCAGCTCACCCAGGAGTGATCAGCCCCAGCATTTT
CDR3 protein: CASSPRSDQPQHF

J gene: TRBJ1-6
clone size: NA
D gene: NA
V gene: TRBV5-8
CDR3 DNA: TGTGCCAGCAGCTTGGTGGCAGGGAGCTCCTATAATTCACCCCTCCACTTT
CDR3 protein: CASSLVAGSSYNSPLHF

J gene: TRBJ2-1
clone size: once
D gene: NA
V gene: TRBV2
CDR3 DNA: TGTGCCAGCAGTGGACAGGTATTCAATGAGCAGTTCTTC
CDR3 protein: CASSGQVFNEQFF

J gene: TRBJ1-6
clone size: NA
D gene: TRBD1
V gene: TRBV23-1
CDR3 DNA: TGCGCCAGCAGTCCGGGACAGGTTTTCTCCTATAATTCACCCCTCCACTTT
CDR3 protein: CASSPGQVFSYNSPLHF

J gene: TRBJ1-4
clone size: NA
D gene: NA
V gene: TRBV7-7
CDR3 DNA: TGTGCTAGCAGCTTACCAGACCAGGGGCAGGGGACGAATGAAAAACTGTTTTTT
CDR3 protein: CASSLPDQGQGTNEKLFF

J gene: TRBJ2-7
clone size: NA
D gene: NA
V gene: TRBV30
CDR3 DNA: TGTGCCTGGAGTCTTGAATCTTCCTACGAGCAGTACTTC
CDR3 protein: CAWSLESSYEQYF

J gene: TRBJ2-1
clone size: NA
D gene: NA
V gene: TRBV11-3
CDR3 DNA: TGTGCCAGCAGCGGGTCCTCCTACAATGAGCAGTTCTTC
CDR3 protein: CASSGSSYNEQFF

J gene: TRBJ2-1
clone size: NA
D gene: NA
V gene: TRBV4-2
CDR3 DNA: TGTGCCAGCAGCCAAGGGATCCGCGGGCAGGGGACGTACAATGAGCAGTTCTTC
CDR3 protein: CASSQGIRGQGTYNEQFF

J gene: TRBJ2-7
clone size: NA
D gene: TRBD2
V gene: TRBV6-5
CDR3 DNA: TGTGCCACTACAGCGGGAGGAGGGCGCGAGCAGTACTTC
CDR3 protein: CATTAGGGREQYF

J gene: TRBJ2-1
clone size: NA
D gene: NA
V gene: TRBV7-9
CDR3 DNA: TGTGCCAGCAGCTTACTCCAGGTTCCGCAAAATGAGCAGTTCTTC
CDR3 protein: CASSLLQVPQNEQFF

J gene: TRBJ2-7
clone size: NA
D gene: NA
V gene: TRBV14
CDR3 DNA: TGTGCCAGCAGCCTAGCGTCCTACGAGCAGTACTTC
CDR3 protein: CASSLASYEQYF

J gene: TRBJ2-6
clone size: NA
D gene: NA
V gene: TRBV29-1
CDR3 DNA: TGCAGCGCCTCGGAAGGGTACGGGGCCAACGTCCTGACTTTC
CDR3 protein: CSASEGYGANVLTF

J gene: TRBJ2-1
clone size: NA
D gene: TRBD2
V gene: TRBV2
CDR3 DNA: TGTGCCAGCAGGCGGGGGGGCCCAAATGAGCAGTTCTTC
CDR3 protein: CASRRGGPNEQFF

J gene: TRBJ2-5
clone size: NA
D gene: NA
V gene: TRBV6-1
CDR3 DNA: TGTGCCAGCAGTGAAATGGTCAGCCAAGAGACCCAGTACTTC
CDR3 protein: CASSEMVSQETQYF

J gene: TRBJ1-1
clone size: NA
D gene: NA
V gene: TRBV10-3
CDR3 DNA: TGTGCCATCAGGTTCGGGGGTAACACTGAAGCTTTCTTT
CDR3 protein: CAIRFGGNTEAFF

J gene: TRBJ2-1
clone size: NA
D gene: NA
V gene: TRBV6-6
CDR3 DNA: TGTGCCAGCCGGGCGGGTCGATTCGACAATGAGCAGTTCTTC
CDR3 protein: CASRAGRFDNEQFF

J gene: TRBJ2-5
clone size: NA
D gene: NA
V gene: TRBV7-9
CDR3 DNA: TGTGCCAGCAGCTTCGGCGGGGGCGTAGAGACCCAGTACTTC
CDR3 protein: CASSFGGGVETQYF

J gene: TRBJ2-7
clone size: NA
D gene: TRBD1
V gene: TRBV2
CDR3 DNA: TGTGCCAGCAGTATCGGACAGGGGGCCTACGAGCAGTACTTC
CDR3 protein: CASSIGQGAYEQYF

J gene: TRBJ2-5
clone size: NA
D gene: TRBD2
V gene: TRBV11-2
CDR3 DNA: TGTGCCAGCGGGGAGGGGCTCGAAGAGACCCAGTACTTC
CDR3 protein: CASGEGLEETQYF

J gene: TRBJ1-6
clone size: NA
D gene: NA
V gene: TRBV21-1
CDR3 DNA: TGTGCCAGCAGCAAAGGGGGCCAGGGGAATTCACCCCTCCACTTT
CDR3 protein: CASSKGGQGNSPLHF

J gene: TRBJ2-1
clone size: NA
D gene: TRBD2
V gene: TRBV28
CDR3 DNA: TGTGCCAGCAGTCCATGGGGGACTAGCCGCTACAATGAGCAGTTCTTC
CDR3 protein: CASSPWGTSRYNEQFF

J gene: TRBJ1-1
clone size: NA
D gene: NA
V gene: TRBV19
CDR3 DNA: TGTGCCAGTAGTCACGGAGGCACTGAAGCTTTCTTT
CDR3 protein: CASSHGGTEAFF

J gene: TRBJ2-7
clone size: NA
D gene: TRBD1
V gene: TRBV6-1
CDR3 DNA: TGTGCCAGCAGTGAAGGACAGGGATCCTACGAGCAGTACTTC
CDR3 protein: CASSEGQGSYEQYF

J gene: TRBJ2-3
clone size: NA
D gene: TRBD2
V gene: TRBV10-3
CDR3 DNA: TGTGCCATCAGTGACGGGACTAGCGGGGGCCACACAGATACGCAGTATTTT
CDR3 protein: CAISDGTSGGHTDTQYF

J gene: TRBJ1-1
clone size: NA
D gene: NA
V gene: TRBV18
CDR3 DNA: TGTGCCAGCTCACCAGGCGGCCAGGGAGTCCGGGGGGCTTTCTTT
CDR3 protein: CASSPGGQGVRGAFF

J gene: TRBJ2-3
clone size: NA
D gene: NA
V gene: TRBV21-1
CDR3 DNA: TGTGCCAGCAGCAAAGCTCCGGGGACCCCAGATACGCAGTATTTT
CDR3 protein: CASSKAPGTPDTQYF

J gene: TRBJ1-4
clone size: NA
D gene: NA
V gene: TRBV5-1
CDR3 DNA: TGCGCCAGCAGCCAAATCGGGGGGCAGCGGGAAAAACTGTTTTTT
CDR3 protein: CASSQIGGQREKLFF

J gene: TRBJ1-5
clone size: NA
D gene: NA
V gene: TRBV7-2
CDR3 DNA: TGTGCCAGCAGCAACGGGGGGCGCGGTCAGCCCCAGCATTTT
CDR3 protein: CASSNGGRGQPQHF

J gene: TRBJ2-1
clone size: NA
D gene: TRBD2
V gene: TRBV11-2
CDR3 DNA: TGTGCCAGCAGCCGGACTAGGGGTAATGAGCAGTTCTTC
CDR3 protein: CASSRTRGNEQFF

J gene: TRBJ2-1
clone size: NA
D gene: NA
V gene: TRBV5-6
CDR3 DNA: TGTGCCAGCAGCTTGTACAATGAGCAGTTCTTC
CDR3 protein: CASSLYNEQFF

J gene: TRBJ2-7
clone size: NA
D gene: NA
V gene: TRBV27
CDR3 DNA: TGTGCCAGCAGGGGGCACTACGAGCAGTACTTC
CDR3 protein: CASRGHYEQYF

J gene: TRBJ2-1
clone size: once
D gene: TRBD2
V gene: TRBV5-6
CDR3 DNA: TGTGCCAGCAGCTCTCCCGGGACTAGGGGGTTCTTC
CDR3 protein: CASSSPGTRGFF

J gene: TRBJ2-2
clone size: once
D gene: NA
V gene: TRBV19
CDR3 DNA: TGTGCCAGTTCTCCGGCTCGGGGGACCGGGGAGCTGTTTTTT
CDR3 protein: CASSPARGTGELFF

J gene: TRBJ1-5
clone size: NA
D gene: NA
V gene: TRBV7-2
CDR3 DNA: TGTGCCAGCAGCTTAAGATGGGATCAGCCCCAGCATTTT
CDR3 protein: CASSLRWDQPQHF

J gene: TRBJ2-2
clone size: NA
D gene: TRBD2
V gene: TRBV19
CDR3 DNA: TGTGCCAGTAGTATCTTTTCTAGCGGGAGAGCCCCCGGGGAGCTGTTTTTT
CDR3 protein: CASSIFSSGRAPGELFF

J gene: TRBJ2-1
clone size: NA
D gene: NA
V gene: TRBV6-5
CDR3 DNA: TGTGCCAGCAGTATCACCGGGGGTTCTCAGTTCTTC
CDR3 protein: CASSITGGSQFF

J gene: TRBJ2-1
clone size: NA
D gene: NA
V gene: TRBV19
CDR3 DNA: TGTGCCAGTACCCCGCGGTGGGACTCCTACAATGAGCAGTTCTTC
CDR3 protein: CASTPRWDSYNEQFF

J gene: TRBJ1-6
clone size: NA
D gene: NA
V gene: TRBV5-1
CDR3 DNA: TGCGCCAGCAGCCAGCCAGCAGGGGTGAATTCACCCCTCCACTTT
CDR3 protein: CASSQPAGVNSPLHF

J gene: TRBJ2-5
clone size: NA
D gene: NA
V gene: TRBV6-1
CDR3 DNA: TGTGCCAGCAGAACAGGTGCGCGAGAGACCCAGTACTTC
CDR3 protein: CASRTGARETQYF

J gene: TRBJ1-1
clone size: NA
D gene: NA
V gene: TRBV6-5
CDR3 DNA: TGTGCCAGCAGTCGACTAGGGACGCTGCGGGCTTTCTTT
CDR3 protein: CASSRLGTLRAFF

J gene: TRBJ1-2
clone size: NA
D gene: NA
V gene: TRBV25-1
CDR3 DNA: TGTGCCAGCAGTGAACGGGGGAGGTCAGGGGGCTACACCTTC
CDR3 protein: CASSERGRSGGYTF

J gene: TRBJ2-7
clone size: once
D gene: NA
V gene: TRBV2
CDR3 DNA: TGTGCCAGCAGAGCGGGACACTTAGACTACGAGCAGTACTTC
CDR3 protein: CASRAGHLDYEQYF

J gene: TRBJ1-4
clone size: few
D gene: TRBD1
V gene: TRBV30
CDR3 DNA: TGTGCCTGGAGTGTACGTGACAGGGCGGGTGAAAAACTGTTTTTT
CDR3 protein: CAWSVRDRAGEKLFF

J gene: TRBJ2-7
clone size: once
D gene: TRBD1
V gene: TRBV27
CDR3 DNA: TGTGCCAGCAGTTTGTCTCTACACAGGGGGAACGAGCAGTACTTC
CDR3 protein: CASSLSLHRGNEQYF

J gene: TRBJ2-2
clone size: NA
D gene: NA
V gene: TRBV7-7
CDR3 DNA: TGTGCTAGCAGCTTGGGTCTGCTCACCGGGGAGCTGTTTTTT
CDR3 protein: CASSLGLLTGELFF